This is a list of T cell receptor beta chains from one sample in a study of T cells after yellow fever vaccination. One entry per CDR3 protein, called by TCRdb with MiXCR from the 5' RACE reads. The table shows more than 300,000 distinct CDR3 sequences, with around 6.8% occurring only once. The sequencing used PBMCs, collected roughly seven weeks after the first yellow fever vaccination. Receptors originate from a man younger than 30 who received the YFV17D yellow fever vaccine. Each CDR3 is given with its conserved first and last residue. D genes are given only for firm matches. Some rows mark clone size as missing; the rest say once, few, many or name a class of expanded clone.

D	J	V	size	DNA	CDR3
TRBD2	TRBJ2-3	TRBV4-2	-	TGTGCCAGCAGCCCGAGGATAGCGGGGGGTTGGGATACGCAGTATTTT	CASSPRIAGGWDTQYF
TRBD1	TRBJ1-6	TRBV20-1	-	TGCAGTGCTAGCTCCGGGACAGGGGTTTCACCCCTCCACTTT	CSASSGTGVSPLHF
-	TRBJ1-1	TRBV5-1	many	TGCGCCAGCAGCTTGGTGGGAGCGGGAGAAGTTGCGGACACTGAAGCTTTCTTT	CASSLVGAGEVADTEAFF
TRBD1	TRBJ1-4	TRBV15	many	TGTGCCACCAGCGACAGGGTGACTGAAAAACTGTTTTTT	CATSDRVTEKLFF
TRBD1	TRBJ2-3	TRBV5-1	few	TGCGCCAGCAGGAACAGGGGGCTTGGAGATACGCAGTATTTT	CASRNRGLGDTQYF
-	TRBJ2-3	TRBV30	-	TGTGCCTGGAGTAGGGGACGAGGAGCAGATACGCAGTATTTT	CAWSRGRGADTQYF
TRBD2	TRBJ2-5	TRBV11-2	few	TGTGCCAGCAGCCCCCCTGGGCGGGGGGCCTTATTGGTAGAGACCCAGTACTTC	CASSPPGRGALLVETQYF
-	TRBJ2-7	TRBV5-1	-	TGCGCCAGCAGCCCACCGGACGAGCAGTACTTC	CASSPPDEQYF
TRBD1	TRBJ1-2	TRBV29-1	-	TGCAGCGCTGGACAGGGTCTAAACTATGGCTACACCTTC	CSAGQGLNYGYTF
-	TRBJ1-1	TRBV6-1	few	TGTGCCAGCAGTCCGTATAGGGGGGTCCCCCCCGACACTGAAGCTTTCTTT	CASSPYRGVPPDTEAFF
TRBD1	TRBJ2-2	TRBV18	-	TGTGCCAGCTCATCACTCGACAGGGGAAACACCGGGGAGCTGTTTTTT	CASSSLDRGNTGELFF
TRBD1	TRBJ2-5	TRBV6-5	many	TGTGCCAGCAGTTGGGCCCCGACAGGGGAGCAAGAGACCCAGTACTTC	CASSWAPTGEQETQYF
-	TRBJ2-7	TRBV7-9	few	TGTGCCAGCAGCTTATTAGGAAAAGGCTACGAGCAGTACTTC	CASSLLGKGYEQYF
-	TRBJ2-1	TRBV7-9	few	TGTGCCAGCAGGTTACCCCGGAGGTATGATTCTGACAATGAGCAGTTCTTC	CASRLPRRYDSDNEQFF
TRBD1	TRBJ2-7	TRBV7-3	many	TGTGCCAGCAGCCCCGGGACAGGAGTTTCCTACGAGCAGTACTTC	CASSPGTGVSYEQYF
-	TRBJ1-1	TRBV6-1	few	TGTGCCAGCAGTATCCCCGAGGTACGGCGAACTGAAGCTTTCTTT	CASSIPEVRRTEAFF
TRBD1	TRBJ2-1	TRBV11-2	-	TGTGCCAGCAGCTTACCTGGACAGGTCAATGAGCAGTTCTTC	CASSLPGQVNEQFF
-	TRBJ1-2	TRBV29-1	-	TGCAGCGTCCGTTCACCCGACAGCTATGGCTACACCTTC	CSVRSPDSYGYTF
-	TRBJ2-1	TRBV10-3	many	TGTGCCACCTATCCGACGACGGCTTCCCGGGATTTGCATGAGCAGTTCTTC	CATYPTTASRDLHEQFF
-	TRBJ2-7	TRBV7-9	-	TGTGCCAGCCGCCATCCGGAGGTGCCCTACGAGCAGTACTTC	CASRHPEVPYEQYF
TRBD2	TRBJ2-5	TRBV6-1	-	TGTGCCAGCAGTGTTGAGCTAGCGGGGTACCAAGAGACCCAGTACTTC	CASSVELAGYQETQYF
-	TRBJ1-1	TRBV28	few	TGTGCCAGCAGTTTACGGGATGGCATGAACACTGAAGCTTTCTTT	CASSLRDGMNTEAFF
-	TRBJ1-6	TRBV7-3	many	TGTGCCAGCAGCTTACAGGGACGGTCACCCCTCCACTTT	CASSLQGRSPLHF
-	TRBJ1-1	TRBV5-1	many	TGCGCCAGCAGCATACAGGGAGGCGGCACTGAAGCTTTCTTT	CASSIQGGGTEAFF
-	TRBJ2-3	TRBV6-5	few	TGTGCCAGCAGTTACTCGTCCGCGCCCGGCACAGATACGCAGTATTTT	CASSYSSAPGTDTQYF
TRBD1	TRBJ1-6	TRBV6-2/TRBV6-3	few	TGTGCCAGCCGGGACAGCAATTCACCCCTCCACTTT	CASRDSNSPLHF
-	TRBJ2-5	TRBV28	-	TGTGCCAGCAGGCCTGGCGGGGGCCTCAGAGAGACCCAGTACTTC	CASRPGGGLRETQYF
TRBD2	TRBJ2-3	TRBV5-1	few	TGCGCCAGCAGCTTGGCTCCGCGGGGGGAGCGCACAGATACGCAGTATTTT	CASSLAPRGERTDTQYF
-	TRBJ2-3	TRBV7-2	many	TGTGCCAGCAGCTCCGACCCCCTAGATACGCAGTATTTT	CASSSDPLDTQYF
-	TRBJ2-5	TRBV7-2	-	TGTGCCAGCAGCTTCGGGACCGTCTCGCAGACCCAGTACTTC	CASSFGTVSQTQYF
-	TRBJ2-3	TRBV25-1	-	TGTGCCAGCAGCCCCAGAGGGCGCCCCGCAGATACGCAGTATTTT	CASSPRGRPADTQYF
-	TRBJ2-7	TRBV3-1	-	TGTGCCAGCAGCCAAGATCAAGGAGAATTATTGATTACCTACGAGCAGTACTTC	CASSQDQGELLITYEQYF
-	TRBJ2-5	TRBV5-5	many	TGTGCCAGCAGCTTGGCAGGGGACCAAGAGACCCAGTACTTC	CASSLAGDQETQYF
-	TRBJ1-2	TRBV5-1	many	TGCGCCAGCAGCTTGGACGGTGGCTATGGCTACACCTTC	CASSLDGGYGYTF
TRBD1	TRBJ1-1	TRBV6-1	-	TGTGCCAGCAGACCCGGACAGGGAGGAACTGAAGCTTTCTTT	CASRPGQGGTEAFF
-	TRBJ2-3	TRBV7-8	-	TGTGCCAGCAGCTCCCCCCTGTCGGATACGCAGTATTTT	CASSSPLSDTQYF
TRBD1	TRBJ1-1	TRBV5-1	-	TGCGCCAGCAGCTTCGACAGGGCAGGGAACACTGAAGCTTTCTTT	CASSFDRAGNTEAFF
TRBD2	TRBJ2-1	TRBV7-9	few	TGTGCCAGCAGCTTAGTTAGTAGCGGGGATCATTACAATGAGCAGTTCTTC	CASSLVSSGDHYNEQFF
-	TRBJ2-6	TRBV10-3	few	TGTGCCATCAGTGGACGGAGGGGCTCTGGGGCCAACGTCCTGACTTTC	CAISGRRGSGANVLTF
-	TRBJ2-1	TRBV6-5	-	TGTGCCAGCAGTTACTCGACCTTGGTGGAGCAGTTCTTC	CASSYSTLVEQFF
TRBD1	TRBJ1-2	TRBV29-1	few	TGCAGCGTTGATGGACAGGGAATTGGAGGCTACACCTTC	CSVDGQGIGGYTF
TRBD2	TRBJ2-1	TRBV10-3	few	TGTGCCATCAGTGGGGGGACTAGCGGGGGGGCACGCTACAATGAGCAGTTCTTC	CAISGGTSGGARYNEQFF
-	TRBJ2-5	TRBV4-3	few	TGCGCCAGCAGCCAAGATATGGGCAGCCCGACCCAGTACTTC	CASSQDMGSPTQYF
TRBD2	TRBJ2-5	TRBV12-3/TRBV12-4	-	TGTGCCAGCAACTTAGCGGGGGGGAAAGAGACCCAGTACTTC	CASNLAGGKETQYF
-	TRBJ2-7	TRBV5-5	many	TGTGCCAGCAGCTTGGTATTGACAGGCGAGCAGTACTTC	CASSLVLTGEQYF
-	TRBJ2-1	TRBV29-1	few	TGCAGCGTTGAAGACGGCGGAATGGTTGAGCAGTTCTTC	CSVEDGGMVEQFF
-	TRBJ2-1	TRBV7-2	-	TGTGCCAGCAGCCACTATGGGGATCGTCTAGGTAATGAGCAGTTCTTC	CASSHYGDRLGNEQFF
TRBD2	TRBJ2-1	TRBV2	-	TGTGCCAGCAGTGCACGGACTAGCGGGGGCTCGGATGAGCAGTTCTTC	CASSARTSGGSDEQFF
-	TRBJ2-1	TRBV4-2	many	TGTGCCAGCAGCCGGGATGGGGGTGAGCAGTTCTTC	CASSRDGGEQFF
-	TRBJ2-3	TRBV30	few	TGTGCCTCCCAAACCCCGGCAGATACGCAGTATTTT	CASQTPADTQYF
TRBD2	TRBJ2-5	TRBV7-2	-	TGTGCCAGCAGCTTAGCGCTTAATAGCGGGGGTTACCAAGAGACCCAGTACTTC	CASSLALNSGGYQETQYF
-	TRBJ1-5	TRBV7-2	few	TGTGCCAGCAGCTTAGGGGGCAGTTGGAATCAGCCCCAGCATTTT	CASSLGGSWNQPQHF
-	TRBJ2-1	TRBV29-1	-	TGCGCCGGGACCGTTTATGAGCAGTTCTTC	CAGTVYEQFF
-	TRBJ2-7	TRBV29-1	-	TGCAGCGTTGTCGTACGGGTTACCTACGAGCAGTACTTC	CSVVVRVTYEQYF
TRBD1	TRBJ1-3	TRBV12-3/TRBV12-4	-	TGTGCCAGCAGCCACCGACCGGGACAGGGGGCTTTCACCATATATTTT	CASSHRPGQGAFTIYF
TRBD2	TRBJ2-3	TRBV6-1	-	TGTGCCAGTTCGCGGGGGGGCGTAGATACGCAGTATTTT	CASSRGGVDTQYF
-	TRBJ2-5	TRBV20-1	few	TGCAGTGCTAGAGATCTCGGGGACCAAGAGACCCAGTACTTC	CSARDLGDQETQYF
-	TRBJ2-3	TRBV3-1	-	TGTGCCAGCAGCCCGGAACATAGCACAGATACGCAGTATTTT	CASSPEHSTDTQYF
-	TRBJ1-2	TRBV10-3	few	TGTGCCATCAGTGACATCACACGGGCCGGTAGCTATGGCTACACCTTC	CAISDITRAGSYGYTF